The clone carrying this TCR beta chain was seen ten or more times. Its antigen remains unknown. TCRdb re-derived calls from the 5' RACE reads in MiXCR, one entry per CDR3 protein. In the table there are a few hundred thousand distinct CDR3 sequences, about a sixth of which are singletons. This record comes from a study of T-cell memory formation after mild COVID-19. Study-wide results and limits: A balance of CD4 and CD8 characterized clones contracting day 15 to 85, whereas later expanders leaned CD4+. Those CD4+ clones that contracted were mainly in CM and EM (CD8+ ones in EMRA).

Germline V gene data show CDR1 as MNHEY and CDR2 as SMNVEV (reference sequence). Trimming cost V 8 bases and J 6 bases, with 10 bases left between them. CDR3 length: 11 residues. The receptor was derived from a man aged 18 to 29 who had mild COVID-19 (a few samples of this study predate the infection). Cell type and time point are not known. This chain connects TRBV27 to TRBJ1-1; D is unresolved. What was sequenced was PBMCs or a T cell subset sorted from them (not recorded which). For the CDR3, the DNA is TGTGCCAGCGGCGCGTCCGCTGAAGCTTTCTTT. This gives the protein CASGASAEAFF.